This T cell receptor beta chain stems from a study of naive and memory T cell subsets. The library had UMIs added by 3' ligation of an oligonucleotide to TCR cDNA. Ligated cDNA underwent four rounds of PCR with nested alpha and beta constant region primers and SP2. Alpha and beta constant region primers primed reverse transcription for blood and skin samples. TCRdb called the 5' RACE reads again in MiXCR, with one record for every CDR3 protein. The sample records 55,000 to 70,000 distinct CDR3 sequences, about 7.2% being singletons. CDR3 size: 12 residues. The trim removed 6 bases at V and 8 bases at J, leaving 2 bases unmatched. This clonotype was observed many times.

The sequence was obtained from a male donor in good health. The J gene is TRBJ1-4, the V gene TRBV12-3 or TRBV12-4; TRBD1 matches 8 bases. In DNA, the CDR3 is TGTGCCAGCAGGGACAGGGACGAAAAACTGTTTTTT. Its protein is CASRDRDEKLFF.